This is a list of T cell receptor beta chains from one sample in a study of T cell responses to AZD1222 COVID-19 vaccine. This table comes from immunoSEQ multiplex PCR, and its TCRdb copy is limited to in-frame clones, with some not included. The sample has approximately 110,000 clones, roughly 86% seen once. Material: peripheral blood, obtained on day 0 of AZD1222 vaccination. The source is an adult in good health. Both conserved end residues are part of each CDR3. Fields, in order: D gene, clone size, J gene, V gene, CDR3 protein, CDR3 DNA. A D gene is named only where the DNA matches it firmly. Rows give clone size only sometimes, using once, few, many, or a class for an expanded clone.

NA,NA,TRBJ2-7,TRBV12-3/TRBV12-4,CASRSQGGEQYF,TGTGCCAGCAGGTCACAGGGAGGCGAGCAGTACTTC
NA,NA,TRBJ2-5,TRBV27,CANNREGETQYF,TGTGCCAACAACAGGGAAGGCGAGACCCAGTACTTC
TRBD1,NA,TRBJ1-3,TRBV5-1,CASTEGGAGNTIYF,TGCGCCAGCACGGAAGGGGGCGCTGGAAACACCATATATTTT
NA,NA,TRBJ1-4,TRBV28,CASSLRGNGEKLFF,TGTGCCAGCAGTTTGAGGGGGAATGGTGAAAAACTGTTTTTT
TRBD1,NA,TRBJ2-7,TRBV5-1,CASSLTGGHEQYF,TGCGCCAGCAGCCTTACAGGGGGCCACGAGCAGTACTTC
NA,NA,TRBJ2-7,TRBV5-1,CASSSENPYEQYF,TGCGCCAGCAGCTCCGAAAATCCCTACGAGCAGTACTTC
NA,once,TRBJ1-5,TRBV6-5,CASRRTVTNQPQHF,TGTGCCAGCAGGAGGACGGTTACGAATCAGCCCCAGCATTTT
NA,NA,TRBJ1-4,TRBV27,CASSRVHATNEKLFF,TGTGCCAGCAGCCGTGTACATGCAACTAATGAAAAACTGTTTTTT
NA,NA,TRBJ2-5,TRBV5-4,CASSLSHTQETQYF,TGTGCCAGCAGCTTGAGCCACACACAAGAGACCCAGTACTTC
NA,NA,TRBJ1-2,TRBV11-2,CASTLGTGVYGYTF,TGTGCCAGCACCTTGGGCACAGGTGTCTATGGCTACACCTTC
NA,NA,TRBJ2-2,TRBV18,CASSFSRGIAGELFF,TGTGCCAGCTCCTTTTCGAGGGGTATCGCCGGGGAGCTGTTTTTT
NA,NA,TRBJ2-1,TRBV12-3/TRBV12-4,CASSYGDNEQFF,TGTGCCAGCAGTTATGGAGACAATGAGCAGTTCTTC
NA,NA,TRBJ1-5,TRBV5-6,CASSWHQRSNQPQHF,TGTGCCAGCAGCTGGCACCAGAGGAGCAATCAGCCCCAGCATTTT
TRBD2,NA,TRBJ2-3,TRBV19,CASSMRRRGGTDTQYF,TGTGCCAGTAGTATGAGGAGGCGGGGGGGCACAGATACGCAGTATTTT
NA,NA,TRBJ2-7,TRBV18,CASSPGGYEQYF,TGTGCCAGCTCACCAGGAGGCTACGAGCAGTACTTC
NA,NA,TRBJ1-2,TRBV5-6,CASSLTGSHVSSYGYTF,TGTGCCAGCAGCCTCACAGGGTCCCACGTATCCAGCTATGGCTACACCTTC
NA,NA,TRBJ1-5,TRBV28,CASSSQGPQPQHF,TGTGCCAGCAGTTCTCAGGGCCCTCAGCCCCAGCATTTT
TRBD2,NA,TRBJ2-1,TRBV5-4,CASSLGTSGRASVYNEQFF,TGTGCCAGCAGCTTGGGGACTAGCGGGAGGGCCTCGGTCTACAATGAGCAGTTCTTC
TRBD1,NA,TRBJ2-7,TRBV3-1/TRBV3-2,CASSKTGTGTYEQYF,TGTGCCAGCAGCAAAACCGGGACAGGGACCTACGAGCAGTACTTC
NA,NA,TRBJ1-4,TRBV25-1,CASSEVWVTNEKLFF,TGTGCCAGCAGTGAAGTATGGGTAACTAATGAAAAACTGTTTTTT
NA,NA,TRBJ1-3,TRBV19,CASRTGPALHSGNTIYF,TGTGCCAGTAGGACAGGACCTGCACTACACTCTGGAAACACCATATATTTT
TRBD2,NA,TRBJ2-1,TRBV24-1,CATSTGLAGGEQFF,TGTGCCACCAGTACGGGACTAGCGGGGGGAGAGCAGTTCTTC
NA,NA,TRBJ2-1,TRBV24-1,CATSVAGGENEQFF,TGTGCCACCAGTGTGGCGGGTGGAGAAAATGAGCAGTTCTTC
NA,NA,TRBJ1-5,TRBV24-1,CATSPRPQHF,TGTGCCACCAGTCCCCGGCCCCAGCATTTT
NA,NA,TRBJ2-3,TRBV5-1,CASSLEQSTDTQYF,TGCGCCAGCAGCTTGGAACAGAGCACAGATACGCAGTATTTT
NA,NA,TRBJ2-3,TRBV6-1,CASSYLDTQYF,TGTGCCAGCAGTTATTTAGATACGCAGTATTTT
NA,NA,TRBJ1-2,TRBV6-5,CASSREGATSYGYTF,TGTGCCAGCAGTAGGGAAGGTGCGACGAGTTATGGCTACACCTTC
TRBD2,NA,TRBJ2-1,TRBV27,CASSVYPGQSPSGSFGEQFF,TGTGCCAGCAGTGTGTACCCGGGACAGAGTCCTAGCGGGAGTTTCGGTGAGCAGTTCTTC
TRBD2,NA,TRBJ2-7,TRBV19,CASSLLRGESPYEQYF,TGTGCCAGTAGTCTGTTGCGGGGGGAAAGCCCCTACGAGCAGTACTTC
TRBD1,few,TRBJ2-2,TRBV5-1,CASGDRDTGELFF,TGCGCCAGCGGGGACAGGGACACCGGGGAGCTGTTTTTT
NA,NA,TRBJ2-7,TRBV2,CASSSGGGSYEQYF,TGTGCCAGCAGCTCGGGGGGCGGATCCTACGAGCAGTACTTC
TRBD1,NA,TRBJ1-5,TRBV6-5,CASSPDRVNQPQHF,TGTGCCAGCAGCCCGGACAGGGTCAATCAGCCCCAGCATTTT
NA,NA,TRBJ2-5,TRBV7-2,CASSPGSIETQYF,TGTGCCAGCAGCCCCGGGAGTATCGAGACCCAGTACTTC
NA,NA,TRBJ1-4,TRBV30,CAWSWGLTSNEKLFF,TGTGCCTGGAGTTGGGGACTAACGAGTAATGAAAAACTGTTTTTT
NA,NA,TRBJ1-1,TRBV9,CASSVSRGNTEAFF,TGTGCCAGCAGCGTATCCAGGGGGAACACTGAAGCTTTCTTT
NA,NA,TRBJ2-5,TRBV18,CASSPLTGPRETQYF,TGTGCCAGCTCACCACTAACAGGTCCGAGGGAGACCCAGTACTTC
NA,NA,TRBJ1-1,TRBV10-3,CAISDELSGTEAFF,TGTGCCATCAGTGATGAGTTGTCAGGGACTGAAGCTTTCTTT
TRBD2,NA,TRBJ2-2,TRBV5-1,CASSYIAGVDGELFF,TGCGCCAGCAGCTATATAGCGGGAGTTGACGGGGAGTTGTTTTTT
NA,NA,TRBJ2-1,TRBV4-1,CASSQDGQYNEQFF,TGCGCCAGCAGCCAAGATGGACAGTACAATGAGCAGTTCTTC
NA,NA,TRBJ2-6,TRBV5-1,CASSLGGSQGANVLTF,TGCGCCAGCAGTTTGGGCGGGTCGCAAGGGGCCAACGTCCTGACTTTC
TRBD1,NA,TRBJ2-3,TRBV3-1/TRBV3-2,CASSQDWDRGDTQYF,TGTGCCAGCAGCCAAGATTGGGACAGGGGGGATACGCAGTATTTT
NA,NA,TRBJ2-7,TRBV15,CATSSGNTDALYEQYF,TGTGCCACCAGCAGCGGAAACACCGACGCCCTCTACGAGCAGTACTTC
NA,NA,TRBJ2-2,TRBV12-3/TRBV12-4,CASSLWNTGELFF,TGTGCCAGCAGTTTATGGAACACCGGGGAGCTGTTTTTT
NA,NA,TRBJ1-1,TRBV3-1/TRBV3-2,CASSLRGGNTEAFF,TGTGCCAGCAGCCTGCGGGGGGGAAACACTGAAGCTTTCTTT
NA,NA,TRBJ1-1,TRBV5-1,CASSLLGTTEAFF,TGCGCCAGCAGCTTGTTGGGGACGACTGAAGCTTTCTTT
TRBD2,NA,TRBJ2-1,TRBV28,CASSLSSGRAAEQFF,TGTGCCAGCAGTTTAAGTAGCGGGAGGGCCGCTGAGCAGTTCTTC
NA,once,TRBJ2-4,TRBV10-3,CAISDATSAKNIQYF,TGTGCCATCAGTGATGCCACATCAGCCAAAAACATTCAGTACTTC
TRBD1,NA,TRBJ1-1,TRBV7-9,CASRSTRGQFEAFF,TGTGCCAGCAGGTCAACCAGGGGGCAGTTTGAAGCTTTCTTT
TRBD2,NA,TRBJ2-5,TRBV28,CASSWTWASGGVNQETQYF,TGTGCCAGCAGCTGGACTTGGGCTAGCGGGGGAGTAAACCAAGAGACCCAGTACTTC
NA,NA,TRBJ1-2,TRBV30,CAWRAYGYYGYTF,TGTGCCTGGAGAGCTTATGGCTACTATGGCTACACCTTC
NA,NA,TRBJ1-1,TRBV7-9,CASTPGNTEAFF,TGTGCCAGCACCCCCGGGAACACTGAAGCTTTCTTT
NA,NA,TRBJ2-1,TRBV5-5,CASSFQSGSNEQFF,TGTGCCAGCAGCTTTCAAAGCGGATCCAATGAGCAGTTCTTC
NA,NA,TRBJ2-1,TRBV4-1,CASSQEGTSYNEQFF,TGCGCCAGCAGCCAAGAAGGGACCTCCTACAATGAGCAGTTCTTC